This TCR beta chain was captured in a study of healthy donors' naive CD4 and CD8 T cells. Study-wide background: Three donor age groups were sampled: 20-25, 40-50 and 60-70 years; half female.

CD4+CD8-CD45RO-CD45RA+ cells were naive CD4+; CD8+CD4-CD45RA+CD27bright cells were naive CD8+. The study's findings and limits: Positive CDR3 charge linked to CD4+ cells, negative to CD8+ cells.

The length of the CDR3 is 14 residues. The germline V gene has CDR1 KGHSH and CDR2 LQKENI. The V gene lost 3 bases and the J gene lost 3 bases, with 10 bases spanning the gap. A linear amplification protocol produced the TCR libraries from 400 to 550 ng of total RNA. One entry per CDR3 protein, called by TCRdb with MiXCR from the reads. Of 150,000 to 200,000 distinct CDR3 sequences in the sample, about 76% are singletons; the top ten hold 2% to 2.5%. With respect to this clonotype: Its antigen is undetermined.

The V call is TRBV18, the J call TRBJ2-3; maybe TRBD2 (7 bases). The sample was naive CD4+ and CD8+ T cells sorted from blood, pooled from several donors. The receptor comes from a pool of human donors in good health; the sample pools cells from several healthy donors. The CDR3 sequence: CASSPAGATDTQYF. The CDR3 DNA sequence: TGTGCCAGCTCACCGGCGGGGGCGACAGATACGCAGTATTTT.